This TCR beta chain was documented in a study of T cells after yellow fever vaccination. Comments on this clonotype: The antigen is unknown.

Broader study findings: At around 95% for CD4 and just over 85% for CD8, most primary-vaccination clones showed up again after the booster.

The CDR3 covers 16 residues. CDR1 is MGHRA, CDR2 YSYEKL, per germline. The V gene lost 3 bases and the J gene lost 5 bases, with 19 bases spanning the gap. As TCR cDNA was made by 5'RACE template switching, a universal primer site and UMIs were added. In TCRdb, the 5' RACE reads were re-called with MiXCR into one record per CDR3 protein. The sample carries 450,000 to 600,000 distinct CDR3 sequences, around a sixth recorded once. The receptor's source is a man aged 18 to 35 who received the YFV17D yellow fever vaccine. The source material was PBMCs, sampled more than 4 days after the first yellow fever vaccination. The rearrangement uses TRBV4-1 and TRBJ1-2, with D unresolved. CDR3 region: CASSHEALTPMYGYTF. In DNA form, the CDR3 reads TGCGCCAGCAGCCACGAGGCCCTGACACCTATGTATGGCTACACCTTC.